This T cell receptor (beta chain) was observed in a study of beta chain features in type 1 diabetes. Study results and limitations: Small HLA sub-analyses could not settle whether HLA shapes TCRB rearrangement. Moderate but significant shortening of TCRB CDR3s was recorded in all four CD4+ subsets from Type 1 diabetes patients.

By way of CD45RO/CCR7/CD25/CD127/CD95/CD27, the CD4+ regulatory, stem cell-like memory, central memory and naive cells were sorted. Purity exceeding 98% was reached by all sorted populations. This clone was detected only a few times. Its antigen remains unidentified. Every isolated RNA sample was fully reverse transcribed, so sequencing captured expressed TCRB transcripts. Using immunoSEQ multiplex PCR, the repertoire was profiled, and TCRdb retains in-frame clones only, with some absent. The sample yields some 660,000 clones, around 15% seen once. The CDR3 consists of 13 residues. The germline V gene has CDR1 SQVTM and CDR2 ANQGSEA. Trimming removed 7 bases from V and 3 bases from J, with 15 bases in between.

Source material: naive CD4+ T cells from blood. The TCR comes from a man aged 18 to 30 with type 1 diabetes. The rearrangement uses TRBV29-1 and TRBJ2-5; D ambiguous. The CDR3 DNA sequence: TGCAGCGGCCAGTCTTACGCGGAAGAGACCCAGTACTTC. This codes for CSGQSYAEETQYF.